One T cell receptor beta chain is described in this entry. In the authors' methods: Scientists estimated how many nucleated cells there were by amplifying reference gene primers. Clones were sequenced by immunoSEQ multiplex PCR, and TCRdb holds only the in-frame ones, with some missing. That table furnishes V, J and clone size, whereas the DNA furnished D and trimming. The profile shows 140,000 to 150,000 clones, 87% of them singletons. The data derive from a study of blood T cell repertoires in COVID-19. Whole-study context: Sites across the United States, Italy and Spain contributed samples from acute and convalescent COVID-19. Sources were T cells, B-cell-depleted T cells, or PBMCs; the material itself was cDNA or gDNA.

Sequences were obtained from peripheral blood. The receptor's source is a man aged 50-60 years who had recovered from COVID-19.

The CDR3 is CASSQGLGVYEQYF. CDR3 DNA: TGTGCCAGCAGCCAAGGGTTAGGGGTTTACGAGCAGTACTTC. The V call is TRBV3-1 (or the pseudogene TRBV3-2), the J call TRBJ2-7, with D perhaps TRBD1 (5 bases). The germline CDR1 and CDR2 sequences are LGHDT and YNNKEL (reference sequence). The CDR3 is made up of 14 amino acids. The V end was cut by 1 base, the J end by 4 bases, with 11 bases between.